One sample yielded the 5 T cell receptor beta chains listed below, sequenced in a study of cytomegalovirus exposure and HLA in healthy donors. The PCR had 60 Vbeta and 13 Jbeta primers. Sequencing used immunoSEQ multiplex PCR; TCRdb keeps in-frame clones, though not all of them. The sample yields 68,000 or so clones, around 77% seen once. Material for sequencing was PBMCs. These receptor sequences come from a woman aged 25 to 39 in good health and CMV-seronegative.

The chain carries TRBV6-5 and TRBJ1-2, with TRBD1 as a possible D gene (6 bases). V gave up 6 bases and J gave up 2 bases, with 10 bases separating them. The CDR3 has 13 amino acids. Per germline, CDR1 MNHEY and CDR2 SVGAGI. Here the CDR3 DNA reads TGTGCCAGCAGAGAAGGACAGAACTATGGCTACACCTTC. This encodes CASREGQNYGYTF.

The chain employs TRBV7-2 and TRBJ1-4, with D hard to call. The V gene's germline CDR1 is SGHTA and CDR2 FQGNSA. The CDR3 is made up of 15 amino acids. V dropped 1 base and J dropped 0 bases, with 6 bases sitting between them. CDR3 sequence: CASSLDSATNEKLFF. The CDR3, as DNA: TGTGCCAGCAGCTTAGACAGTGCAACTAATGAAAAACTGTTTTTT. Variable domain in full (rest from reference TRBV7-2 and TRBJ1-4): GAGVSQSPSNKVTEKGKDVELRCDPISGHTALYWYRQSLGQGLEFLIYFQGNSAPDKSGLPSDRFSAERTGGSVSTLTIQRTQQEDSAVYLCASSLDSATNEKLFFGSGTQLSVL.

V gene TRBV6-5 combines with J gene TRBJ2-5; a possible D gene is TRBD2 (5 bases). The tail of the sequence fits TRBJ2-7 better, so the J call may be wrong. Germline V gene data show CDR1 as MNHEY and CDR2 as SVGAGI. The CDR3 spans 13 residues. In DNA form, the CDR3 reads TGTGCCAGCAGTTCCGGGGTTCGCCACGAGCAGTACTTC. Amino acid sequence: CASSSGVRHEQYF.

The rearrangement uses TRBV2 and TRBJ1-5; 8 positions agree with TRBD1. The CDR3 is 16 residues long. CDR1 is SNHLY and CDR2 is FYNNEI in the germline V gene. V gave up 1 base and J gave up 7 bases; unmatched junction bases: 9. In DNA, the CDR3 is TGTGCCAGCAGTGAAGGGGGGGCAGGGGGCAGCCAGCCCCAGCATTTT. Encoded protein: CASSEGGAGGSQPQHF. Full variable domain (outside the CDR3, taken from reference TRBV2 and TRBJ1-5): EPEVTQTPSHQVTQMGQEVILRCVPISNHLYFYWYRQILGQKVEFLVSFYNNEISEKSEIFDDQFSVERPDGSNFTLKIRSTKLEDSAMYFCASSEGGAGGSQPQHFGDGTRLSIL.

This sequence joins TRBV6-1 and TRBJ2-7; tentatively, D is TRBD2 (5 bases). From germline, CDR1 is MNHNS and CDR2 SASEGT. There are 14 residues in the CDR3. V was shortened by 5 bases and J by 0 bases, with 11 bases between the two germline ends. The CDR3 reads CASSPDWSSYEQYF. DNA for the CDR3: TGTGCCAGCAGTCCGGACTGGAGCTCCTACGAGCAGTACTTC.